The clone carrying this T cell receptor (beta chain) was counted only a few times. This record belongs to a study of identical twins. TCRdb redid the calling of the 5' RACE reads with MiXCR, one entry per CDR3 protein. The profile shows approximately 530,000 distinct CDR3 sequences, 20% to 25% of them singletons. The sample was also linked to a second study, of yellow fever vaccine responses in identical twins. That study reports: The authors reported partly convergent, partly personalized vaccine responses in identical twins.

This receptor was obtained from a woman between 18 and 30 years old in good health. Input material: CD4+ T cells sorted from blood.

The CDR3 nucleotides are TGCAGCGTCTCAACTAGCGGCACAGATACGCAGTATTTT. Encoded protein: CSVSTSGTDTQYF. The gene calls are TRBV29-1 and TRBJ2-3; 7 bases agree with TRBD2. The CDR3 has 13 amino acids. After removal of 6 bases from V and 1 base from J, the junction contained 4 bases not matched to a gene. Per germline, CDR1 SQVTM and CDR2 ANQGSEA.